A single sample is the source of the 22 T cell receptor beta chains below, sequenced in a study of human T cells and chemical hapten exposure. TCRdb ran MiXCR on the RACE reads and lists one entry per CDR3 protein. The data hold more than 150,000 distinct CDR3 sequences, with around 13% observed a single time. Regarding time point: patch test 1, 2 weeks after DPC sensitization. Described treatment: therapeutic diphenylcyclopropenone sensitization with weekly scalp DPC. The sequences come from whole blood, collected in connection with sensitization to the hapten diphenylcyclopropenone (DPC). Receptors were obtained from a woman in her 30s with alopecia areata. Some clones in this sample may be carry-over from other donors' samples.

This clonotype was detected only a few times. The V call is TRBV5-1, the J call TRBJ2-3, with 9 bases that match TRBD1. Germline assignment: CDR1 SGHRS and CDR2 YFSETQ. This CDR3 is 16 amino acids long. J gave up 0 bases and V 4 bases, and 6 bases lay outside the gene matches. Written as DNA, the CDR3 is TGCGCCAGCAGCAAGGGGACAGGGTCGAGCACAGATACGCAGTATTTT. It translates to CASSKGTGSSTDTQYF.

Only a few counts were recorded for this clonotype. V and J are TRBV19 and TRBJ2-3; D is undetermined. This CDR3 is 15 amino acids long. The V end was cut by 2 bases, the J end by 3 bases, with 12 bases between. Germline CDR1 reads LNHDA; CDR2 reads SQIVND (reference sequence). This CDR3 is CASSINSGPTDTQYF. The DNA of the CDR3 is TGTGCCAGTAGTATAAACAGTGGCCCAACAGATACGCAGTATTTT.

This clonotype was detected ten times or more. CDR3 residues: CASSSIGKPLSSYNEQFF. CDR3 sequence (DNA): TGTGCCAGCAGTTCGATAGGGAAGCCACTGAGCTCCTACAATGAGCAGTTCTTC. V usage is TRBV6-2 or TRBV6-3 and J usage is TRBJ2-1; D ambiguous. The CDR3 loop spans 18 amino acids. Germline CDR1 and CDR2: MNHEY and SVGEGT. Deletions cut 4 bases from V and 0 bases from J, with 19 bases between.

The chain has TRBV12-3 or TRBV12-4 and TRBJ1-6; TRBD1 matches at 12 bases. J was trimmed by 6 bases and V by 3 bases; bases with no gene match: 3. There are 16 residues in the CDR3. CDR3 DNA: TGTGCCAGCAGTTTGGGACAGGGGGCCGGTAATTCACCCCTCCACTTT. It is translated as CASSLGQGAGNSPLHF.

The chain has TRBV12-3 or TRBV12-4 and TRBJ1-1; perhaps TRBD1 as D (6 bases). The CDR3 is 15 residues long. The V end was cut by 0 bases, the J end by 4 bases, with 12 bases between. The CDR3 region has the DNA TGTGCCAGCAGTTTAGCGGGGGGGCTCGCCACTGAAGCTTTCTTT. It specifies CASSLAGGLATEAFF.

This clonotype was detected a few times. The chain is built from TRBV20-1 and TRBJ2-7; 7 nucleotides agree with TRBD1. The CDR3 runs to 14 residues. The germline V gene has CDR1 DFQATT and CDR2 SNEGSKA (reference sequence). Germline trimming cut 1 base from V and 6 bases from J; bases unmatched to any gene: 9. The CDR3 region is CSARVPGQRREQYF. In nucleotides, the CDR3 is TGCAGTGCTAGAGTACCGGGACAGCGCCGCGAGCAGTACTTC.

This clonotype was seen many times. Here the CDR3 DNA reads TGTGCCAGCAGTTTTGCCAGCACAGATACGCAGTATTTT. Protein sequence: CASSFASTDTQYF. The chain has TRBV12-3 or TRBV12-4 and TRBJ2-3; no firm D call. Trimming stripped 3 bases from V and 0 bases from J, with 4 bases between. This CDR3 spans 13 amino acids.

J is TRBJ1-5 and V is TRBV7-6; no clear D gene. From germline, CDR1 is SGHVS and CDR2 FNYEAQ. The CDR3 runs to 11 residues. V was cut by 4 bases and J by 5 bases, with 3 bases left in between. CDR3 sequence (DNA): TGTGCCAGCAGCTCTCATCAGCCCCAGCATTTT. This codes for CASSSHQPQHF.

The sample holds a few counts of this clonotype. The chain combines TRBV9 with TRBJ2-1; TRBD2 matches 11 bases. After removal of 3 bases from V and 0 bases from J, the junction contained 2 bases not matched to a gene. The CDR3 covers 16 residues. Germline V gives CDR1 SGDLS, CDR2 YYNGEE. The CDR3: CASSGTSGSSYNEQFF. For the CDR3, the DNA is TGTGCCAGCAGCGGTACTAGCGGGAGCTCCTACAATGAGCAGTTCTTC.

This clonotype has only a few counts. This sequence joins TRBV11-2 and TRBJ1-1; no clear D. This CDR3 contains 13 residues. Germline values: CDR1 SGHAT, CDR2 FQNNGV. The V gene lost 5 bases and the J gene lost 5 bases, with 12 bases spanning the gap. The CDR3 DNA reads TGTGCCAGCAGCCGAACAAGGGATACTGAAGCTTTCTTT. Residues: CASSRTRDTEAFF.

In its sample, this clonotype was seen a few times. The CDR3 region is CATQLGGGTDTQYF. DNA of the CDR3: TGTGCCACCCAGCTTGGGGGTGGCACAGATACGCAGTATTTT. The gene calls are TRBV10-3 and TRBJ2-3; D is perhaps TRBD1 or TRBD2 (5 bases each). There are 14 residues in the CDR3. Germline V gives CDR1 ENHRY, CDR2 SYGVKD. With 10 bases removed from V and 1 base from J, the gap between germline ends came to 15 bases.

The chain couples TRBV10-3 to TRBJ1-5; D gene ambiguous. The CDR3 runs to 12 residues. CDR1 is ENHRY, CDR2 SYGVKD, per germline. V was trimmed by 3 bases and J by 4 bases, leaving 4 bases between them. The DNA for the CDR3 is TGTGCCATCAGTGACAGAAATCAGCCCCAGCATTTT. This codes for CAISDRNQPQHF.

DNA for the CDR3: TGTGCCAGCAGTGCGACAGGGCCGGCGGATCGATCACCCCTCCACTTT. Its protein product is CASSATGPADRSPLHF. The V and J genes are TRBV2 and TRBJ1-6; 7 nucleotides match TRBD1. CDR3 length: 16 residues. Germline lookup yields CDR1 SNHLY and CDR2 FYNNEI. The V segment lost 4 bases and the J segment 10 bases; nucleotides outside the gene matches: 13.

This clonotype was seen a few times. The chain joins TRBV7-9 to TRBJ1-5, with 12 bases matching TRBD1. V was clipped by 5 bases and J by 5 bases; unmatched bases: 7. Germline CDR1 SEHNR, CDR2 FQNEAQ (reference sequence). The CDR3 is made up of 16 amino acids. CDR3 nucleotide sequence: TGTGCCAGCAGCAAAGACGGGGACAGGGGGCATCAGCCCCAGCATTTT. Its translation is CASSKDGDRGHQPQHF.

This clonotype was picked up a small number of times. This sequence joins TRBV20-1 and TRBJ1-2; D is ambiguous. Trimming took off 0 bases at V and 2 bases at J, with 7 bases between the two ends. From germline, CDR1 is DFQATT and CDR2 SNEGSKA (reference sequence). CDR3 length: 13 residues. The CDR3 sequence is CSARDDSNYGYTF. In DNA, the CDR3 is TGCAGTGCTAGAGATGATTCCAACTATGGCTACACCTTC.

V and J are TRBV4-3 and TRBJ2-7; D is possibly TRBD1 (6 bases). Between the trimmed V and J ends, which lost 1 base and 0 bases, there was a span of 13 bases. In germline, CDR1 is LGHNA, CDR2 YSLEER. The CDR3 runs to 16 residues. The CDR3 sequence is CASSQAFLDSSYEQYF. The CDR3 bases are TGCGCCAGCAGCCAAGCTTTCCTGGACAGCTCCTACGAGCAGTACTTC.

This clonotype has more than one count but fewer than ten. CDR3 loop: CASSQDRDRNTEAFF. The CDR3 nucleotides are TGTGCCAGCAGCCAAGATAGGGACAGGAACACTGAAGCTTTCTTT. The chain employs TRBV4-2 and TRBJ1-1; 7 nucleotides agree with TRBD1. The CDR3 has 15 residues. V lost 0 bases, J lost 1 base, and 2 bases stayed unmatched. Looked up from germline, CDR1 is LGHNA and CDR2 is YNFKEQ.

This clonotype was seen a few times. The rearrangement joins TRBV7-8 to TRBJ1-4, with D perhaps TRBD1 (5 bases). This CDR3 has 13 residues. Trimming removed 3 bases at V and 8 bases at J, with 10 bases between. The germline V gene encodes CDR1 SGHVS and CDR2 FQNEAQ. For the CDR3, the DNA is TGTGCCAGCAGCTTGACAGTCCAAGAAAAACTGTTTTTT. It is translated as CASSLTVQEKLFF.

This clonotype was found many times. This sequence joins TRBV7-6 and TRBJ2-3, with D tentatively TRBD1 (6 bases). This CDR3 contains 14 residues. The germline gives CDR1 SGHVS, CDR2 FNYEAQ. Trimming left V 2 bases short and J 2 bases short, with 8 bases between. CDR3: CASSLRTATDTQYF. DNA for the CDR3: TGTGCCAGCAGCTTAAGGACAGCCACAGATACGCAGTATTTT.

The chain is built from TRBV20-1 and TRBJ2-7, with 7 bases fitting TRBD2. The CDR3 has 13 amino acids. J lost 4 bases, V lost 5 bases, and 8 bases had no gene match. Germline-derived CDR1 and CDR2 are DFQATT and SNEGSKA (reference sequence). The CDR3 DNA is TGCAGTGCTCTATCTAGCGGTCTTTACGAGCAGTACTTC. This encodes CSALSSGLYEQYF.

This clonotype occurred many times. The gene calls are TRBV6-2 or TRBV6-3 and TRBJ1-5; D uncertain. Germline assignment: CDR1 MNHEY and CDR2 SVGEGT. This CDR3 contains 13 residues. V was cut by 6 bases and J by 5 bases, with 11 bases left in between. The CDR3 loop is CASSDNGDQPQHF. DNA for the CDR3: TGTGCCAGCAGCGACAACGGTGATCAGCCCCAGCATTTT.

This clonotype was observed a few times. The chain uses TRBV5-1 and TRBJ1-1, with 8 bases that match TRBD1. Germline V gene lookup returns CDR1 SGHRS and CDR2 YFSETQ. CDR3 length: 15 amino acids. V was clipped by 4 bases and J by 4 bases; unmatched bases: 9. CDR3 in amino acids: CASSPITGGITEAFF. The CDR3 DNA sequence: TGCGCCAGCAGCCCGATAACAGGGGGGATCACTGAAGCTTTCTTT.